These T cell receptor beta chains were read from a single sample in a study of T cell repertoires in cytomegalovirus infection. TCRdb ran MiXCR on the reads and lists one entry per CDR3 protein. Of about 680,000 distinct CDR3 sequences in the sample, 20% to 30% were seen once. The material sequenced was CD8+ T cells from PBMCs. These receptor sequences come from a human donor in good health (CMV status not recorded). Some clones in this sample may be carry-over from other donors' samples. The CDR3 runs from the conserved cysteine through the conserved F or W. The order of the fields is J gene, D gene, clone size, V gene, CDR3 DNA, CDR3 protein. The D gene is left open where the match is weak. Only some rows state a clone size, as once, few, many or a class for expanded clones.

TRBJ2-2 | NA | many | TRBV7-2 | TGTGCCAGCAGCCGGCGACTATCCGGGGAGCTGTTTTTT | CASSRRLSGELFF
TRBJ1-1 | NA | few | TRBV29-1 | TGCAGCGTTGAAGGGTTAACTGAAGCTTTCTTT | CSVEGLTEAFF
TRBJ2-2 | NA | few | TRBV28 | TGTGCCAGCAGTTTCGACGGTGTCACCGGGGAGCTGTTTTTT | CASSFDGVTGELFF
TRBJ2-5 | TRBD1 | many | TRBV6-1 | TGTGCCAGCAGCACCGGGACAGGACAAGAGACCCAGTACTTC | CASSTGTGQETQYF
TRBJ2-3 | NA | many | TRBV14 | TGTGCCAGCAGCCATCCTCAGGACCCTCCAGATACGCAGTATTTT | CASSHPQDPPDTQYF
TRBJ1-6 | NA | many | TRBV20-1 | TGCAGTGCTAGAGCTCTTCAGAACTATAATTCACCCCTCCACTTT | CSARALQNYNSPLHF
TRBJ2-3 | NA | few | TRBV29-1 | TGCAGCGTTGAAGGAGGGGCGGCCCCAGGTCCAGATACGCAGTATTTT | CSVEGGAAPGPDTQYF
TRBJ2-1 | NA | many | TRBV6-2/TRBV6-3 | TGTGCCAGCAGTTACTCGGGACTCCCGAGCTCCTACAATGAGCAGTTCTTC | CASSYSGLPSSYNEQFF
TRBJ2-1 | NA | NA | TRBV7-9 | TGTGCCAGCAGCTTAAGTATGACCTACAATGAGCAGTTCTTC | CASSLSMTYNEQFF
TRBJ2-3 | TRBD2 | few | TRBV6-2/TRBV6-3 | TGTGCCAGCAGTTACCATGCTAGCGGGGGCACAGATACGCAGTATTTT | CASSYHASGGTDTQYF
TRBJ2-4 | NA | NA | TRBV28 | TGTGCCAGCAGTTTACTTAGGGGGGGGATGGACAAAAACATTCAGTACTTC | CASSLLRGGMDKNIQYF
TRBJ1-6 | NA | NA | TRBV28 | TGTGCCAGCAGTCCCTCTGCCGGGACCAATAATTCACCCCTCCACTTT | CASSPSAGTNNSPLHF
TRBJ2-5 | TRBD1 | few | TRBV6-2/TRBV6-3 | TGTGCCAGCAGCCTGGAAGGAGGCAGGGGGCAAGAGACCCAGTACTTC | CASSLEGGRGQETQYF